The present TCR beta chain was sequenced within a study of regulatory T cells in long-lasting Graves disease. This clonotype has ten or more counts. Library construction for TCR beta used iRepertoire HTBI primers and Arm-PCR of CDR3 regions. In TCRdb, the multiplex PCR reads were re-called with MiXCR into one record per CDR3 protein. In the table there are 300,000 to 350,000 distinct CDR3 sequences, 15% to 20% of which are singletons. Germline assignment: CDR1 MNHEY and CDR2 SMNVEV (reference sequence). CDR3 length equals 15 residues. The V end was cut by 2 bases, the J end by 3 bases, with 13 bases between. The time point is: persistent/refractory GD, antithyroid drugs over 5 years with positive TRAb. RNA isolated from PBMCs was used to make the TCR library.

The receptor's source is a female donor with Graves disease. The gene calls are TRBV27 and TRBJ1-2; D ambiguous. This material consisted of peripheral blood mononuclear cells (PBMCs), taken when the disease was refractory, from a patient treated with antithyroid drugs. CDR3 in DNA: TGTGCCAGCAGTTTACGCGGCGCAGCCTACTATGGCTACACCTTC. It specifies CASSLRGAAYYGYTF.